These 8 T cell receptor beta chains were sequenced from one sample in a study of cytomegalovirus exposure and HLA in healthy donors. The PCR ran on 60 Vbeta and 13 Jbeta primers. Sequencing used immunoSEQ multiplex PCR; TCRdb keeps in-frame clones, though not all of them. Here the sample spans 150,000 to 200,000 clones, about 88% being singletons. The sequencing sample was made of PBMCs. The receptors originated from a girl under two years old in good health and CMV-seronegative.

This sequence joins TRBV5-1 and TRBJ2-1, with 14 bases matching TRBD2. V shed 2 bases, J shed 9 bases, and the junction held 7 bases outside the gene matches. Germline V gene lookup returns CDR1 SGHRS and CDR2 YFSETQ. This CDR3 is built from 16 residues. CDR3 DNA sequence: TGCGCCAGCAGCTTACCGACTAGCGGGGGGGCCGGTGAGCAGTTCTTC. It codes for CASSLPTSGGAGEQFF.

The chain has TRBV30 and TRBJ2-2, with D possibly matching TRBD2 (5 bases). V lost 1 base, J lost 5 bases, and 8 bases lay in between. Germline lookup yields CDR1 GTSNPN and CDR2 SVGIG (reference sequence). The CDR3 totals 13 residues. CDR3 coding DNA: TGTGCCTGGAGTGGATTAGCGACCGGGGAGCTGTTTTTT. Its protein product is CAWSGLATGELFF.

V usage is TRBV6-1 and J usage is TRBJ2-7; 8 nucleotides agree with TRBD1. CDR1 and CDR2 (germline): MNHNS, SASEGT. This CDR3 comprises 14 residues. The V segment lost 4 bases and the J segment 4 bases; nucleotides outside the gene matches: 6. The CDR3 coding sequence is TGTGCCAGCAGTGGGACAGGGACCACGTACGAGCAGTACTTC. Translation: CASSGTGTTYEQYF.

This clone was detected once. CDR3 DNA: TGTGCCAGCAGCGGTTTGGGGCTCCAGGACGAGCAGTACTTC. Translating it yields CASSGLGLQDEQYF. The chain recombines TRBV13 with TRBJ2-7; D may be TRBD1 (5 bases). The germline CDR1 and CDR2 sequences are PRHDT and FYEKMQ (reference sequence). Trimming shortened V by 5 bases and J by 5 bases, and 16 bases separated the two germline ends. The CDR3 covers 14 residues.

The chain combines TRBV30 with TRBJ2-5; D might be TRBD2 (5 bases). This CDR3 region has 13 residues. V was clipped by 4 bases and J by 4 bases, with 13 bases between them. The germline gives CDR1 GTSNPN, CDR2 SVGIG (reference sequence). CDR3 nucleotides: TGTGCCTGGAAAGGAGGACCGGCAGAGACCCAGTACTTC. This sequence encodes CAWKGGPAETQYF.

CDR3 coding DNA: TGTGCCAGCAGCTTAGAGGGACACTGGAGCTACAATGAGCAGTTCTTC. Translated: CASSLEGHWSYNEQFF. The V gene is TRBV7-9, the J gene TRBJ2-1; maybe TRBD1 (6 bases). Trimming took off 1 base at V and 3 bases at J, with 13 bases between the two ends. The CDR3 spans 16 residues. The germline gives CDR1 SEHNR, CDR2 FQNEAQ (reference sequence).

This chain links TRBV11-1 with TRBJ2-7; TRBD1 is a possible D gene (6 bases). This CDR3 is built from 14 residues. The V end was cut by 3 bases, the J end by 3 bases, with 12 bases between. The germline V gene has CDR1 SGHAT and CDR2 FQDESV (reference sequence). CDR3 loop: CASSLGRGGYEQYF. DNA for the CDR3: TGTGCCAGCAGCTTGGGCAGGGGTGGCTACGAGCAGTACTTC.

Details on this clone: One end of the junction does not line up with germline, which may come from a read error. The chain recombines TRBV5-6 with TRBJ1-2; unclear D gene. Germline V lookup: CDR1 SGHDT, CDR2 YYEEEE. The CDR3 is made up of 12 amino acids. For the CDR3, the DNA is TGTGCCAGCACCTTGAGACGGCGACACTACACCTTC. Its protein product is CASTLRRRHYTF.